This T cell receptor beta chain emerged from a study of blood T cell repertoires in COVID-19. Whole-study context: From the United States, Italy and Spain came samples of acute and convalescent COVID-19. Sample material is recorded as cDNA or gDNA derived from T cells, B-cell-depleted T cells, or PBMCs.

How the authors handled the data: Using reference gene primer amplification, nucleated cell counts were estimated. Assay: immunoSEQ multiplex PCR; the TCRdb copy retains only in-frame clones and omits some. That table supplies the V and J calls and clone size; D and trimming were determined from the DNA. The sample carries some 26,000 clones, approximately 86% recorded once. This clone appeared a single time. Trimming pared 7 bases from V and 1 base from J, leaving 16 bases between. This CDR3 region has 15 residues. Germline V lookup: CDR1 SGHTA, CDR2 FQGNSA. The receptor was isolated from a man aged 80 or over with active or convalescent COVID-19. The chain carries TRBV7-2 and TRBJ1-2; D ambiguous. Sequences were obtained from peripheral blood. The CDR3 reads CASTRDRGVNYGYTF. For the CDR3, the DNA is TGTGCCAGCACCCGCGACCGGGGAGTTAACTATGGCTACACCTTC.